One sample yielded the 29 T cell receptor beta chains listed below, sequenced in a study of CD8+ T cells in alopecia areata listed by TCRdb under 2018. Interpreted using the paper, the time point label stands for: around 4 weeks on oral tofacitinib. The treatment or condition tag for this specimen amounts to: oral pan-JAK inhibitor, 5-10 mg twice daily. Receptor libraries were prepared by the immunoSEQ multiplex PCR assay. RNA was extracted from all samples and reverse transcribed into cDNA, which served as template for TCR sequencing. TCRdb limited this immuneACCESS table to in-frame rearrangements with V and J called. A share of clones is missing; checked studies link under half to unresolved V genes, and the rest is unexplained. The sample records about 120,000 clones, approximately 59% of which are singletons. Together, the top ten hold around 30% of the sample. Here the sequenced sample was CD8+ T cells sorted from blood, taken at week 4, from a patient treated with tofacitinib. The receptors derive from a human donor with alopecia areata.

The rearrangement uses TRBV10-3 and TRBJ1-2, with D maybe TRBD1 (5 bases). The V end lost 4 bases, the J end lost 3 bases, and 12 bases lay between the germline ends. The CDR3 spans 14 residues. CDR1 and CDR2 (germline): ENHRY, SYGVKD. The CDR3 DNA reads TGTGCCATCAGTGGGCCCGAGGGGTACTATGGCTACACCTTC. Its protein product is CAISGPEGYYGYTF.

The CDR3 spells CASGRAEAGEQYF. In nucleotides, the CDR3 is TGCGCCAGCGGCAGGGCCGAAGCAGGGGAGCAGTACTTC. The chain uses TRBV4-1 and TRBJ2-7; tentatively, D is TRBD1 (5 bases). Germline CDR1 reads MGHRA; CDR2 reads YSYEKL. The CDR3 is 13 residues long. V shed 8 bases and J shed 7 bases, with 18 bases lying between them.

The chain carries TRBV4-1 and TRBJ2-5; tentative D call: TRBD2 (6 bases). The CDR3 is 16 amino acids. CDR1 and CDR2 from the germline V gene are MGHRA and YSYEKL. V was cut by 3 bases and J by 5 bases, with 19 bases left in between. CDR3 DNA sequence: TGCGCCAGCAGCCACCCACTAGCCAGTATGGAGGAGACCCAGTACTTC. It is translated as CASSHPLASMEETQYF.

This chain connects TRBV30 to TRBJ2-3, with D tentatively TRBD2 (7 bases). The CDR3 has 15 amino acids. The germline V gene encodes CDR1 GTSNPN and CDR2 SVGIG (reference sequence). Trimming pared 4 bases from V and 6 bases from J, leaving 20 bases between. DNA for the CDR3: TGTGCCTGGACGCGAGCCGGGGGGCCGGGCGATACGCAGTATTTT. Amino acids: CAWTRAGGPGDTQYF.

The chain uses TRBV25-1 and TRBJ2-7; D is undetermined. This CDR3 has 12 residues. V shed 4 bases and J shed 0 bases, with 4 bases lying between them. Germline V gene sequence: CDR1 MGHDK, CDR2 SYGVNS. The CDR3 DNA follows: TGTGCCAGCAGTGTTACCTCCTACGAGCAGTACTTC. It specifies CASSVTSYEQYF.

The chain couples TRBV2 to TRBJ2-5, with TRBD1 as a possible D gene (5 bases). The length of the CDR3 is 14 residues. Deletions cut 1 base from V and 2 bases from J, with 8 bases between. Looked up from germline, CDR1 is SNHLY and CDR2 is FYNNEI. The CDR3 nucleotides read TGTGCCAGCAGTGAAGGACAGCTACAAGAGACCCAGTACTTC. Its protein product is CASSEGQLQETQYF.

This clone was counted a few times. V gene TRBV7-9 combines with J gene TRBJ2-1, with D hard to call. CDR1 is SEHNR, CDR2 FQNEAQ, per germline (reference sequence). The CDR3 runs 14 residues. V was clipped by 5 bases and J by 0 bases, with 8 bases between them. The CDR3 DNA follows: TGTGCCAGCAGCGTCCACTACTCCTACAATGAGCAGTTCTTC. As protein: CASSVHYSYNEQFF.

CDR3: CSVEGLGVDSYNEQFF. The CDR3 DNA follows: TGCAGCGTTGAAGGTCTGGGAGTCGACTCCTACAATGAGCAGTTCTTC. The chain uses TRBV29-1 and TRBJ2-1, with TRBD2 as a possible D gene (5 bases). V lost 1 base, J lost 0 bases, and 13 bases lay in between. The CDR3 totals 16 residues. Germline V gene data show CDR1 as SQVTM and CDR2 as ANQGSEA.

Only a few counts were recorded for this clone. This chain connects TRBV7-9 to TRBJ2-1; D is undetermined. Germline assignment: CDR1 SEHNR and CDR2 FQNEAQ (reference sequence). The length of the CDR3 is 12 residues. Trimming cost V 4 bases and J 13 bases, with 14 bases left between them. This chain's CDR3 is CASSSMTVYQFF. CDR3 bases: TGTGCCAGCAGCTCGATGACTGTTTACCAGTTCTTC.

V usage is TRBV29-1 and J usage is TRBJ1-2; 8 positions match TRBD1. V trimming: 4 bases; J trimming: 5 bases; junction bases outside the gene matches: 9. CDR3 length equals 14 residues. Germline V gene sequence: CDR1 SQVTM, CDR2 ANQGSEA. CDR3 DNA sequence: TGCAGCGTTGCCGGGACAGGTTGGGAGTATGGCTACACCTTC. It yields the protein CSVAGTGWEYGYTF.

The rearrangement links TRBV2 to TRBJ2-1, with a possible D match to TRBD2 (6 bases). V lost 1 base and J lost 0, with 10 bases in between. The germline V gene has CDR1 SNHLY and CDR2 FYNNEI. The CDR3 has 16 residues. The CDR3 DNA follows: TGTGCCAGCAGTGAAGAGGTAGCGGCCTCCTACAATGAGCAGTTCTTC. Amino acids: CASSEEVAASYNEQFF.

The chain has TRBV30 and TRBJ2-3; 7 nucleotides align to TRBD2. The germline V gene encodes CDR1 GTSNPN and CDR2 SVGIG (reference sequence). This CDR3 is 16 amino acids long. V dropped 0 bases and J dropped 4; count of bases not matched to a gene: 10. The CDR3 sequence is CAWSVPFAGVADTQYF. The CDR3 DNA reads TGTGCCTGGAGTGTACCATTTGCGGGGGTAGCAGATACGCAGTATTTT.

V gene TRBV15 combines with J gene TRBJ2-5, with 9 bases fitting TRBD1. Per the germline V gene, CDR1 is LNHNV and CDR2 is YYDKDF (reference sequence). The V and J ends lost 4 bases and 4 bases, in that order; junction bases with no gene match: 7. The CDR3 spans 15 residues. CDR3 sequence: CATSTEGQGGETQYF. CDR3 DNA sequence: TGTGCCACCAGCACTGAGGGACAGGGAGGAGAGACCCAGTACTTC.

The chain combines TRBV13 with TRBJ2-7; 11 bases match TRBD2. Looked up from germline, CDR1 is PRHDT and CDR2 is FYEKMQ (reference sequence). The junction had 8 bases not matched to a gene; V was cut back by 6 bases and J by 4 bases. The CDR3 totals 15 residues. CDR3 sequence reads: CASSTSGGTLYEQYF. CDR3 nucleotides: TGTGCCAGCAGTACTAGCGGGGGAACGTTGTACGAGCAGTACTTC.

CDR3 coding DNA: TGTGCCACCACCATGGACAGAAATCAGCCCCAGCATTTT. Translation gives CATTMDRNQPQHF. The chain carries TRBV15 and TRBJ1-5; the D gene is possibly TRBD1 (6 bases). Trimming took off 7 bases at V and 4 bases at J, with 11 bases between the two ends. The CDR3 is 13 residues long. Per the germline V gene, CDR1 is LNHNV and CDR2 is YYDKDF (reference sequence).

The CDR3 region is CSATSAGEYNEQFF. CDR3 bases: TGCAGCGCTACCTCAGCGGGGGAATACAATGAGCAGTTCTTC. The chain joins TRBV29-1 to TRBJ2-1, with 8 bases fitting TRBD2. V shed 7 bases, J shed 4 bases, and the junction held 9 bases outside the gene matches. The CDR3 totals 14 residues. Germline loops: CDR1 SQVTM, CDR2 ANQGSEA.

The chain recombines TRBV27 with TRBJ2-3; no clear D gene. V was trimmed by 3 bases and J by 3 bases, leaving 10 bases between them. The CDR3 is 14 amino acids. Germline assignment: CDR1 MNHEY and CDR2 SMNVEV (reference sequence). CDR3 residues: CASSFQKETDTQYF. The CDR3, as DNA: TGTGCCAGCAGTTTCCAAAAAGAAACAGATACGCAGTATTTT.

The chain joins TRBV29-1 to TRBJ2-7, with D uncertain. This CDR3 spans 13 amino acids. Germline-derived CDR1 and CDR2 are SQVTM and ANQGSEA. With 0 bases removed from V and 2 bases from J, the gap between germline ends came to 8 bases. The CDR3 here is CSVEDLTTYEQYF. Written as DNA, the CDR3 is TGCAGCGTTGAAGATCTTACTACCTACGAGCAGTACTTC.

CDR3 sequence: CASSARVGTEAFF. The CDR3 DNA is TGTGCCAGCAGCGCGAGGGTCGGCACTGAAGCTTTCTTT. The V and J genes are TRBV5-6 and TRBJ1-1; unclear D gene. With 4 bases removed from V and 4 bases from J, the gap between germline ends came to 11 bases. Germline CDR1 and CDR2: SGHDT and YYEEEE. The CDR3 runs to 13 residues.

This chain joins TRBV5-4 and TRBJ2-2; D is undetermined. The CDR3 totals 15 residues. CDR1 is SGHNT, CDR2 YYREEE, per germline (reference sequence). The ends were cut back, 0 bases at V and 4 bases at J, with 10 bases in the middle. The CDR3, as DNA: TGTGCCAGCAGCTTGGTTGAGATAGGCACCGGGGAGCTGTTTTTT. Translating it yields CASSLVEIGTGELFF.

This chain links TRBV13 with TRBJ2-3; 7 positions agree with TRBD2. CDR3 length: 16 amino acids. The germline V gene has CDR1 PRHDT and CDR2 FYEKMQ (reference sequence). V gave up 6 bases and J gave up 6 bases; unmatched junction bases: 15. In DNA form, the CDR3 reads TGTGCCAGCAGACCACGAGCGGGAAGTAATGGGGATACGCAGTATTTT. Its translation: CASRPRAGSNGDTQYF.

J is TRBJ1-2 and V is TRBV7-2; D gene unclear. The CDR3 has 13 amino acids. V dropped 6 bases and J dropped 6 bases, with 14 bases sitting between them. Germline assignment: CDR1 SGHTA and CDR2 FQGNSA. CDR3 amino acids: CASSSSEEDGYTF. The CDR3 DNA reads as TGTGCCAGCAGTTCTAGCGAGGAGGATGGCTACACCTTC.

This chain connects TRBV29-1 to TRBJ2-7, with D possibly TRBD2 on 6 matching bases. Germline V gene lookup returns CDR1 SQVTM and CDR2 ANQGSEA. This CDR3 has 16 amino acids. V lost 7 bases and J 0 bases, leaving 22 bases between the germline ends. Here the CDR3 reads CSAGGTMRASSYEQYF. The CDR3 DNA is TGCAGCGCTGGAGGGACGATGAGGGCGAGCTCCTACGAGCAGTACTTC.

The V gene is TRBV6-1, the J gene TRBJ1-6; the D gene is possibly TRBD1 (6 bases). The CDR3 length is 13 residues. Germline CDR1 MNHNS, CDR2 SASEGT. V was clipped by 7 bases and J by 10 bases, with 14 bases between them. In nucleotides, the CDR3 is TGTGCCAGCAACCCAGGGGAGTTATCACCCCTCCACTTT. This gives the protein CASNPGELSPLHF.

Worth noting for this clone: An end of the junction differs from the germline gene, which may be a read error. Other DNA sequences in the sample encode the same CDR3. This chain links TRBV11-2 with TRBJ2-1, with unresolved D. The CDR3 length is 13 residues. Germline values: CDR1 SGHAT, CDR2 FQNNGV. Here the CDR3 DNA reads TGCGCCAGCAGCTTGGGAACCAACAATGAGCAGTTCTTC. Protein sequence: CASSLGTNNEQFF.

The chain carries TRBV5-1 and TRBJ1-2; TRBD1 might be the D (6 bases). Deletions cut 6 bases from V and 0 bases from J, with 15 bases between. Germline V lookup: CDR1 SGHRS, CDR2 YFSETQ. This CDR3 spans 15 amino acids. The CDR3 DNA follows: TGCGCCAGCACCTGGAAGGGGGGGCCTAACTATGGCTACACCTTC. It codes for CASTWKGGPNYGYTF.

The chain employs TRBV7-8 and TRBJ2-5; D uncertain. From germline, CDR1 is SGHVS and CDR2 FQNEAQ. This CDR3 contains 13 residues. Trimming removed 2 bases from V and 4 bases from J, with 8 bases in between. The CDR3 sequence is CASSLRLGETQYF. Here the CDR3 DNA reads TGTGCCAGCAGCTTACGTCTTGGAGAGACCCAGTACTTC. The whole variable domain, remainder taken from reference TRBV7-8 and TRBJ2-5, is GAGVSQSPRYKVAKRGQDVALRCDPISGHVSLFWYQQALGQGPEFLTYFQNEAQLDKSGLPSDRFFAERPEGSVSTLKIQRTQQEDSAVYLCASSLRLGETQYFGPGTRLLVL.

In its sample, this clone was seen a few times. The chain carries TRBV7-9 and TRBJ1-1; TRBD1 agrees at 8 bases. Germline V CDR1 and CDR2: SEHNR, FQNEAQ (reference sequence). The CDR3 runs 15 residues. The V segment lost 1 base and the J segment 0 bases; nucleotides outside the gene matches: 1. CDR3: CASSLGQGMNTEAFF. The CDR3 nucleotides read TGTGCCAGCAGCTTAGGACAGGGGATGAACACTGAAGCTTTCTTT.

The genes are TRBV15 and TRBJ1-2; D is possibly TRBD1 (6 bases). V shed 8 bases and J shed 0 bases, with 13 bases lying between them. Germline CDR1 is LNHNV and CDR2 is YYDKDF (reference sequence). This CDR3 is 14 amino acids long. This CDR3 is CATPNRATNYGYTF. CDR3 nucleotides: TGTGCCACCCCTAACAGGGCAACTAACTATGGCTACACCTTC.